This T cell receptor beta chain is from a study of blood T cell repertoires in COVID-19 (TCRdb year 2020). Turning to the overall study: Samples from collaborators originated in the United States, Italy and Spain and spanned both the acute and convalescent phases of COVID-19. The prospective study material was composed of cDNA or gDNA derived from T cells, B-cell-depleted T cells, or PBMCs. The dataset comprised deeply sampled blood TCRbeta repertoires from subjects exposed to, actively infected with, or recovered from COVID-19. A freely available public database, intended as a resource for researchers studying the immune response to SARS-CoV-2, is where the repertoires were released. The samples were drawn from two sources: the first 160 participants of the ongoing ImmuneRACE study, and 1,200 or so subjects contributed by 6 global collaborators. Sample metadata almost always included a de-identified subject ID, COVID-19 status, age in years and sex. Where available, HLA class I and class II types were obtained from metadata supplied by the sample provider rather than from assay-based typing. The study at large found these results: The quantity of clinical and demographic metadata differed by source and by participant and was supplied without curation.

V and J are truncated by 8 bases and 3 bases respectively, leaving an intervening sequence of 17 bases. According to the germline V gene, CDR1 reads MNHEY and CDR2 reads SVGAGI. The CDR3 starts with the cysteine, ends with the phenylalanine, and has 15 residues. Only the CDR3 DNA stays, 45 bases, in frame from base 1. One collaborating source in Seattle enrolled patients during active infection and followed them longitudinally through the course of disease. The collaborating institutions used their own protocols to collect whole blood in K2EDTA tubes. For TCRbeta analysis, collaborators shipped samples as frozen whole blood, isolated PBMCs, or DNA extracted from either of those sample types. TCRbeta CDR3 regions were amplified from genomic DNA by means of the immunoSEQ Assay, a bias-controlled multiplex PCR. The authors' pipeline ran thus. The number of nucleated cells in each sample was estimated by amplification of reference gene primers within the assay. To quantify the absolute abundance of each unique TCRbeta CDR3 rearrangement, sequence reads were collapsed and filtered. Productive Simpson clonality was computed per sample as the square root of Simpson's diversity index over productive rearrangements. The clones in this table, taken by TCRdb from immuneACCESS, are in-frame only. Not every clone is retained; where verified, under half of the shortfall comes from an unresolved V gene, and the cause of the rest is unknown. That table supplies the V and J calls and clone size; D and trimming were determined from the DNA. The sample has roughly 200,000 clones on record, around 80% of them singletons. About 11% of the sample rests with the top ten.

Concerning this clone: The antigen this receptor binds is unknown. Per-base qualities were not stored, and no clone one base away is much larger.

Sequences were obtained from peripheral blood. The sequence links TRBV6-5 to TRBJ2-4; TRBD2 is a weak D gene call, 6 bases matching. The origin of this receptor is a woman aged 80 or over with COVID-19, enrolled during active disease. The DNA is TGTGCCAGCGGAGGTCCGGCGGAGGGCAAAAACATTCAGTACTTC. This translates into CASGGPAEGKNIQYF.